These T cell receptor beta chains were read from a single sample in a study of T cell clonotyping in hematopoietic cell transplantation. Sequenced by immunoSEQ multiplex PCR; TCRdb stores in-frame clones only, minus some. There are approximately 11,000 clones in the sample; under 90% occur only once, and more than 30% lies in the top ten. Source: PBMCs, taken 180 days after allogeneic stem cell transplant. The receptors originated from a male patient aged 60 to 75 who had an allogeneic stem cell transplant from an unrelated donor, so the T cells may come from the graft donor. Some clones in this sample may be carry-over from other donors' samples. Both conserved end residues are part of each CDR3. D genes are given only for firm matches. The size of a clone is reported for some rows only, either as once, few or many, or as a class for expanded clones.

V,length,J,size,D,CDR3,DNA
TRBV5-4,17,TRBJ2-7,-,TRBD2,CASSLGLAGGYSYEQYF,TGTGCCAGCAGCTTGGGACTAGCGGGGGGTTACTCCTACGAGCAGTACTTC
TRBV9,15,TRBJ1-5,-,-,CASSVGGQYNQPQHF,TGTGCCAGCAGCGTAGGGGGACAATACAATCAGCCCCAGCATTTT
TRBV9,18,TRBJ1-6,-,-,CASSVDSPGPSGNSPLHF,TGTGCCAGCAGCGTAGACTCCCCGGGGCCCTCCGGTAATTCACCCCTCCACTTT
TRBV4-3,15,TRBJ1-1,-,-,CASSQSRFQNTEAFF,TGCGCCAGCAGCCAGTCTAGATTTCAGAACACTGAAGCTTTCTTT
TRBV25-1,15,TRBJ1-1,-,-,CASSEFITGLTEAFF,TGTGCCAGCAGTGAATTTATAACAGGGCTGACTGAAGCTTTCTTT
TRBV25-1,17,TRBJ2-2,-,-,CASSDSQRGRGTGELFF,TGTGCCAGCAGTGACTCCCAGAGGGGCCGGGGCACCGGGGAGCTGTTTTTT
TRBV19,13,TRBJ1-5,-,-,CASSLGGIQPQHF,TGTGCCAGCAGCTTAGGGGGGATTCAGCCCCAGCATTTT
TRBV27,14,TRBJ2-1,once,-,CASAVAGSYNEQFF,TGTGCCAGCGCCGTAGCTGGGTCCTACAATGAGCAGTTCTTC
TRBV4-3,15,TRBJ1-2,-,-,CASSQVVPGEGGYTF,TGCGCCAGCAGCCAAGTGGTCCCAGGGGAAGGTGGCTACACCTTC
TRBV2,16,TRBJ2-7,once,TRBD2,CASSGPWGGSSYEQYF,TGTGCCAGCAGCGGACCATGGGGGGGGAGCTCCTACGAGCAGTACTTC
TRBV12-5,16,TRBJ1-5,-,TRBD1,CASGWGTGNYQQPQHF,TGTGCTAGTGGTTGGGGGACAGGGAATTATCAGCAGCCCCAGCATTTT
TRBV7-9,15,TRBJ1-6,-,-,CASSSGANRNSPLHF,TGTGCCAGCAGCTCCGGGGCCAACAGGAATTCACCCCTCCACTTT
TRBV4-3,22,TRBJ2-1,-,TRBD2,CASSQDRTGTSGGLTELNEQFF,TGCGCCAGCAGCCAAGACCGTACCGGGACTAGCGGGGGGCTCACAGAACTTAATGAGCAGTTCTTC
TRBV7-2,17,TRBJ2-6,-,-,CASSMISDDSGANVLTF,TGTGCCAGCAGCATGATTTCAGATGACTCTGGGGCCAACGTCCTGACTTTC
TRBV19,13,TRBJ1-6,large,-,CASSTDRNSPLHF,TGTGCCAGTAGTACCGACAGGAACTCACCCCTCCACTTT
TRBV19,12,TRBJ1-5,-,-,CASRTVGQPQHF,TGTGCCAGTAGAACGGTTGGTCAGCCCCAGCATTTT
TRBV7-9,15,TRBJ1-4,-,-,CASSLEGAGGEKLFF,TGTGCCAGCAGCTTAGAAGGAGCGGGAGGTGAAAAACTGTTTTTT
TRBV9,14,TRBJ2-1,-,TRBD2,CASNVAGGANEQFF,TGTGCCAGCAACGTAGCGGGGGGGGCTAATGAGCAGTTCTTC
TRBV27,14,TRBJ1-2,once,-,CASSFHPVNYGYTF,TGTGCCAGCAGTTTCCATCCCGTTAACTATGGCTACACCTTC
TRBV6-5,13,TRBJ1-3,few,-,CASSYSWGNTIYF,TGTGCCAGCAGTTACTCGTGGGGAAACACCATATATTTT
TRBV25-1,16,TRBJ1-6,-,TRBD1,CASSRTGGTFNSPLHF,TGTGCCAGCAGTAGGACAGGGGGGACCTTTAATTCACCCCTCCACTTT
TRBV6-5,14,TRBJ2-7,-,-,CASSPRFTSYEQYF,TGTGCCAGCAGCCCCAGGTTTACCTCCTACGAGCAGTACTTC
TRBV11-2,14,TRBJ2-5,-,-,CASNSETGQETQYF,TGTGCCAGCAACTCTGAGACGGGCCAAGAGACCCAGTACTTC
TRBV5-6,14,TRBJ1-5,few,TRBD1,CASSAGQGRQPQHF,TGTGCCAGCAGCGCTGGACAGGGGAGACAGCCCCAGCATTTT
TRBV7-2,14,TRBJ1-2,-,TRBD1,CASSSGTGWYGYTF,TGTGCCAGCAGCTCCGGGACAGGGTGGTATGGCTACACCTTC
TRBV19,14,TRBJ2-4,-,-,CASSIGEIGGIQYF,TGTGCCAGTAGTATCGGGGAGATAGGGGGCATTCAGTACTTC
TRBV6-5,15,TRBJ2-7,-,TRBD2,CASQSGSLSSYEQYF,TGTGCCAGCCAAAGCGGGAGCCTCAGCTCCTACGAGCAGTACTTC
TRBV9,15,TRBJ2-2,-,TRBD1,CASSFWGQGTGELFF,TGTGCCAGCAGCTTCTGGGGACAGGGGACCGGGGAGCTGTTTTTT
TRBV11-2,15,TRBJ2-5,-,TRBD2,CASSSERGGQETQYF,TGTGCCAGCAGCTCCGAGCGGGGGGGTCAAGAGACCCAGTACTTC
TRBV29-1,13,TRBJ1-1,once,TRBD1,CSVSGSGGTEAFF,TGCAGCGTTAGTGGATCAGGGGGCACTGAAGCTTTCTTT
TRBV2,14,TRBJ1-2,once,-,CASSYAQQGFGYTF,TGTGCCAGCAGTTATGCCCAGCAGGGCTTCGGCTACACCTTC
TRBV5-1,16,TRBJ2-3,-,-,CASSLGGVLSTDTQYF,TGCGCCAGCAGCTTGGGTGGGGTCCTTAGCACAGATACGCAGTATTTT
TRBV19,16,TRBJ2-2,-,-,CATSRGRSGNTGELFF,TGTGCCACCTCCCGGGGTCGAAGTGGGAACACCGGGGAGCTGTTTTTT
TRBV7-3,13,TRBJ2-3,-,-,CASSLNPVDTQYF,TGTGCCAGCAGCTTAAATCCGGTCGATACGCAGTATTTT
TRBV27,14,TRBJ2-5,-,-,CASSSWPSQETQYF,TGTGCCAGCAGTTCATGGCCGAGCCAAGAGACCCAGTACTTC
TRBV6-4,13,TRBJ1-5,-,-,CASTGGRVQPQHF,TGTGCCAGCACCGGGGGAAGGGTTCAGCCCCAGCATTTT